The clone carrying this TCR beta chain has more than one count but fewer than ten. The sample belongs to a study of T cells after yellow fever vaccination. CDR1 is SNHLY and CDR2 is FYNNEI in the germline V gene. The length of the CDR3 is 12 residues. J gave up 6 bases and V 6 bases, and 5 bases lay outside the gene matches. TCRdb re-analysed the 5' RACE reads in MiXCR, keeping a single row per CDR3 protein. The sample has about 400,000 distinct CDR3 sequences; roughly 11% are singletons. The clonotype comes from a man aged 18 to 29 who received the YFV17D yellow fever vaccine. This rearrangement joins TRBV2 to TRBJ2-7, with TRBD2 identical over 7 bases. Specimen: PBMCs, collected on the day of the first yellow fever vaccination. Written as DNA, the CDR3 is TGTGCCAGCAGCGGTGGGGGGGTCGAGCAGTACTTC. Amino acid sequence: CASSGGGVEQYF. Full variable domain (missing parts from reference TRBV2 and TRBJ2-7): EPEVTQTPSHQVTQMGQEVILRCVPISNHLYFYWYRQILGQKVEFLVSFYNNEISEKSEIFDDQFSVERPDGSNFTLKIRSTKLEDSAMYFCASSGGGVEQYFGPGTRLTVT.